Below are 14 T cell receptor beta chains sequenced from a single sample in a study of regulatory T cells in long-lasting Graves disease. Time point in this sample: persistent/refractory GD, antithyroid drugs over 5 years with positive TRAb. Researchers made the TCR library from RNA that was extracted from PBMCs. Both iRepertoire HTBI primers and Arm-PCR of CDR3 regions were used to build the TCR beta libraries. TCRdb reprocessed the multiplex PCR reads with MiXCR, giving one entry per CDR3 protein. In the table there are a few hundred thousand distinct CDR3 sequences, about a quarter of which are singletons. The source material was peripheral blood mononuclear cells (PBMCs), sampled when the disease was refractory, from a patient treated with antithyroid drugs. The origin of the receptors is a female donor with Graves disease.

This chain joins TRBV28 and TRBJ2-2; 7 nucleotides line up with TRBD2. Germline CDR1 is MDHEN and CDR2 is SYDVKM. V was pared by 2 bases and J by 4 bases, with 7 bases of the junction left unmatched. This CDR3 is built from 16 residues. The CDR3 DNA follows: TGTGCCAGCAGTTTACCAACTTCGGGGGGCACCGGGGAGCTGTTTTTT. Protein sequence: CASSLPTSGGTGELFF. Filled out from reference TRBV28 and TRBJ2-2, the complete variable domain reads DVKVTQSSRYLVKRTGEKVFLECVQDMDHENMFWYRQDPGLGLRLIYFSYDVKMKEKGDIPEGYSVSREKKERFSLILESASTNQTSMYLCASSLPTSGGTGELFFGEGSRLTVL.

There are a few counts of this clonotype. The chain employs TRBV29-1 and TRBJ1-2; 11 nucleotides align to TRBD1. Trimming cost V 7 bases and J 6 bases; bases outside gene matches: 10. There are 14 residues in the CDR3. Germline CDR1 SQVTM, CDR2 ANQGSEA. In DNA form, the CDR3 reads TGCAGCGCTTCGCCGGGACAGGGGGGAAATGGCTACACCTTC. Encoded protein: CSASPGQGGNGYTF.

This clonotype was observed at least ten times. The rearrangement links TRBV12-3 or TRBV12-4 to TRBJ1-1; a weak D match, TRBD1 (5 bases). V was trimmed by 10 bases and J by 7 bases, leaving 22 bases between them. This CDR3 spans 14 amino acids. CDR3 residues: CATRPGRERVEAFF. CDR3 nucleotides: TGTGCCACCCGCCCAGGCAGGGAAAGGGTTGAAGCTTTCTTT.

This clonotype appeared a few times. One junction end disagrees with the germline gene, perhaps due to a read error. The chain employs TRBV7-7 and TRBJ1-1, with a weak D call TRBD1 (6 bases). The length of the CDR3 is 14 residues. Germline V lookup: CDR1 SSHAT, CDR2 FNYEAQ (reference sequence). The CDR3 here is CASTHRGARTEAFF. The CDR3 nucleotides read TGTGCTAGCACCCATCGGGGGGCGAGGACTGAAGCTTTCTTT.

This sequence joins TRBV4-3 and TRBJ2-7; TRBD1 aligns across 8 bases. Germline CDR1 and CDR2: LGHNA and YSLEER. The length of the CDR3 is 14 residues. V was clipped by 1 base and J by 5 bases; unmatched bases: 4. The CDR3 nucleotides are TGCGCCAGCAGCCAAGGGGCAGGGGGCAACGAGCAGTACTTC. This encodes CASSQGAGGNEQYF.

In this sample, this clonotype turned up many times. CDR3 amino acids: CASSLAAGGNQPQHF. The CDR3 DNA is TGTGCCAGCAGTTTAGCGGCTGGGGGGAATCAGCCCCAGCATTTT. This chain connects TRBV12-3 or TRBV12-4 to TRBJ1-5, with D possibly matching TRBD1 (5 bases). The length of the CDR3 is 15 residues. The V and J ends lost 0 bases and 4 bases respectively, with 10 bases between them.

Ten or more counts support this clonotype. The chain uses TRBV11-2 and TRBJ1-2, with D unclear. The CDR3 has 14 amino acids. With 4 bases removed from V and 4 bases from J, the gap between germline ends came to 13 bases. CDR1 and CDR2 from the germline V gene are SGHAT and FQNNGV. For the CDR3, the DNA is TGTGCCAGCAGCTCCCCGGACGGCGGCTATGGCTACACCTTC. Its protein product is CASSSPDGGYGYTF.

This clonotype showed up just a few times. The gene calls are TRBV6-2 or TRBV6-3 and TRBJ1-6, with 8 nucleotides matching TRBD1. Germline values: CDR1 MNHEY, CDR2 SVGEGT. The CDR3 sequence is 13 residues long. J was trimmed by 7 bases and V by 7 bases; bases with no gene match: 3. The CDR3 bases are TGTGCCAGCAAGGACAGGGAAAATTCACCCCTCCACTTT. It yields the protein CASKDRENSPLHF.

This clonotype was seen repeatedly, ten times or more. The chain combines TRBV28 with TRBJ1-5; the D gene is possibly TRBD1 (5 bases). The CDR3 length is 13 residues. V was clipped by 5 bases and J by 5 bases, with 10 bases between them. Germline V lookup: CDR1 MDHEN, CDR2 SYDVKM. The CDR3 loop is CASSPTEYQPQHF. The CDR3 DNA reads as TGTGCCAGCAGTCCGACAGAATATCAGCCCCAGCATTTT.

J is TRBJ2-7 and V is TRBV7-9; perhaps TRBD2 as D (5 bases). V gave up 3 bases and J gave up 3 bases, with 12 bases separating them. Per the germline V gene, CDR1 is SEHNR and CDR2 is FQNEAQ (reference sequence). The CDR3 contains 14 residues. This CDR3 is CASSFSPRGYEQYF. The CDR3 bases are TGTGCCAGCAGCTTCAGCCCACGGGGCTACGAGCAGTACTTC.

This clonotype was seen many times. The V call is TRBV12-3 or TRBV12-4, the J call TRBJ2-7; tentative D call: TRBD2 (5 bases). With 7 bases removed from V and 2 bases from J, the gap between germline ends came to 15 bases. This CDR3 region has 14 residues. The CDR3 sequence is CASTRERRTYEQYF. For the CDR3, the DNA is TGTGCCAGCACCCGAGAGCGGAGGACCTACGAGCAGTACTTC.

In this sample, this clonotype turned up many times. CDR3 sequence reads: CSVDADRGEVETQYF. Here the CDR3 DNA reads TGCAGCGTTGATGCGGACAGGGGAGAGGTGGAGACCCAGTACTTC. The rearrangement links TRBV29-1 to TRBJ2-5; 9 nucleotides line up with TRBD1. Germline values: CDR1 SQVTM, CDR2 ANQGSEA. V gave up 3 bases and J gave up 5 bases; unmatched junction bases: 10. This CDR3 spans 15 amino acids.

This clonotype occurred a few times. The chain couples TRBV11-1 to TRBJ1-5; D remains unclear. CDR3 size: 16 residues. V was shortened by 6 bases and J by 4 bases, with 19 bases between the two germline ends. Germline CDR1 is SGHAT and CDR2 is FQDESV (reference sequence). The CDR3 protein is CASRYRGCVYNQPQHF. Here the CDR3 DNA reads TGTGCCAGCAGGTATAGAGGTTGTGTCTATAATCAGCCCCAGCATTTT. Combining the CDR3 with reference TRBV11-1 and TRBJ1-5 gives the whole variable domain EAEVAQSPRYKITEKSQAVAFWCDPISGHATLYWYRQILGQGPELLVQFQDESVVDDSQLPKDRFSAERLKGVDSTLKIQPAELGDSAMYLCASRYRGCVYNQPQHFGDGTRLSIL.

A single count supports this clonotype. This sequence joins TRBV7-9 and TRBJ2-1; D uncertain. Germline CDR1 reads SEHNR; CDR2 reads FQNEAQ (reference sequence). This CDR3 comprises 17 residues. Deletions cut 4 bases from V and 4 bases from J, with 20 bases between. CDR3 sequence (DNA): TGTGCCAGCAGCTCCTCCCTAACTATCCTGGGATACAATGAGCAGTTCTTC. It yields the protein CASSSSLTILGYNEQFF. Together with reference TRBV7-9 and TRBJ2-1, the CDR3 gives the full variable domain: DTGVSQNPRHKITKRGQNVTFRCDPISEHNRLYWYRQTLGQGPEFLTYFQNEAQLEKSRLLSDRFSAERPKGSFSTLEIQRTEQGDSAMYLCASSSSLTILGYNEQFFGPGTRLTVL.